These 17 T cell receptor beta chains were sequenced from one sample in a study of blood T cell repertoires in COVID-19. Sequencing used immunoSEQ multiplex PCR; TCRdb keeps in-frame clones, though not all of them. In the table there are 210,000 or so clones, 70% to 90% of which are singletons. Input material: peripheral blood. All receptors come from a woman between 18 and 30 years old who had recovered from COVID-19.

The count of this clone is one. V gene TRBV5-8 combines with J gene TRBJ1-5; D is uncertain. CDR3 size: 13 residues. Germline V gives CDR1 SGHTS, CDR2 YDEGEE. Trimming took 0 bases from V and 5 from J, leaving 6 bases between them. CDR3 sequence reads: CASSLDGDQPQHF. CDR3 sequence (DNA): TGTGCCAGCAGCTTGGACGGTGATCAGCCCCAGCATTTT. Full variable domain (missing parts from reference TRBV5-8 and TRBJ1-5): EAGVTQSPTHLIKTRGQQATLRCSPISGHTSVYWYQQALGLGLQFLLWYDEGEERNRGNFPPRFSGRQFPNYSSELNVNALELEDSALYLCASSLDGDQPQHFGDGTRLSIL.

This rearrangement joins TRBV30 to TRBJ2-3; 7 bases agree with TRBD1. With 4 bases clipped from V and 6 bases from J, the junction kept 4 bases outside the gene matches. The CDR3 contains 12 residues. Germline loops: CDR1 GTSNPN, CDR2 SVGIG (reference sequence). For the CDR3, the DNA is TGTGCCTGGACCCAGACAGGGGATACGCAGTATTTT. Residues: CAWTQTGDTQYF.

The rearrangement uses TRBV6-1 and TRBJ2-2; 7 bases agree with TRBD1. From germline, CDR1 is MNHNS and CDR2 SASEGT. The CDR3 runs 13 residues. J lost 6 bases, V lost 2 bases, and 0 bases had no gene match. The CDR3 region is CASSETGAGELFF. CDR3 nucleotides: TGTGCCAGCAGTGAAACAGGGGCCGGGGAGCTGTTTTTT.

The rearrangement joins TRBV24-1 to TRBJ2-5; D is ambiguous. CDR3 length equals 15 residues. Germline assignment: CDR1 KGHDR and CDR2 SFDVKD. Deletions cut 2 bases from V and 5 bases from J, with 14 bases between. CDR3 in DNA: TGTGCCACCAGTGATTCGCTTCCAACCGGGGAGACCCAGTACTTC. Translated, it gives CATSDSLPTGETQYF.

This clone was counted a single time. This chain joins TRBV7-9 and TRBJ1-3, with no clear D. The CDR3 runs to 14 residues. Looked up from germline, CDR1 is SEHNR and CDR2 is FQNEAQ (reference sequence). The V end was cut by 5 bases, the J end by 9 bases, with 17 bases between. The CDR3 sequence is CASSLREGKTTIYF. The DNA of the CDR3 is TGTGCCAGCAGCCTACGGGAGGGAAAAACCACCATATATTTT. Using reference TRBV7-9 and TRBJ1-3 for the parts outside the CDR3, the full variable domain is DTGVSQNPRHKITKRGQNVTFRCDPISEHNRLYWYRQTLGQGPEFLTYFQNEAQLEKSRLLSDRFSAERPKGSFSTLEIQRTEQGDSAMYLCASSLREGKTTIYFGEGSWLTVV.

The chain links TRBV19 to TRBJ1-6, with unresolved D. In germline, CDR1 is LNHDA, CDR2 SQIVND (reference sequence). V was trimmed by 2 bases and J by 7 bases, leaving 9 bases between them. The CDR3 is 14 amino acids. This CDR3 is CASSITGLNSPLHF. The CDR3 DNA reads TGTGCCAGTAGTATAACCGGGTTGAATTCACCCCTCCACTTT.

In the case of this clone: The same CDR3 can be traced to other DNA sequences in this sample. V is TRBV7-9 and J is TRBJ2-7; TRBD2 matches 10 bases. Per germline, CDR1 SEHNR and CDR2 FQNEAQ (reference sequence). This CDR3 is built from 15 residues. The V segment lost 1 base and the J segment 3 bases; nucleotides outside the gene matches: 3. The CDR3: CASSLGTSGIYEQYF. As DNA, the CDR3 is TGTGCCAGCAGCTTAGGGACTAGCGGTATCTACGAGCAGTACTTC.

The chain couples TRBV11-3 to TRBJ1-1; D is ambiguous. The V end was cut by 2 bases, the J end by 6 bases, with 10 bases between. This CDR3 spans 13 amino acids. Germline CDR1 reads SGHNT; CDR2 reads YENEEA. In DNA, the CDR3 is TGTGCCAGCAGCTTACAGGCCTCCGCTGAAGCTTTCTTT. It codes for CASSLQASAEAFF.

V and J are TRBV25-1 and TRBJ2-1, with D perhaps matching TRBD1 (5 bases). The CDR3 has 14 amino acids. Trimming pared 4 bases from V and 4 bases from J, leaving 11 bases between. Germline V gives CDR1 MGHDK, CDR2 SYGVNS. This chain's CDR3 is CASSAQGSYNEQFF. The CDR3, as DNA: TGTGCCAGCAGTGCCCAGGGATCTTACAATGAGCAGTTCTTC.

Only a few counts were recorded for this clone. The chain carries TRBV25-1 and TRBJ2-7; 7 bases line up with TRBD2. The CDR3 is 13 amino acids. Germline-derived CDR1 and CDR2 are MGHDK and SYGVNS. Germline trimming cut 3 bases from V and 11 bases from J; bases unmatched to any gene: 10. The chain's CDR3 is CASSDPGGLGEYF. The CDR3 DNA follows: TGTGCCAGCAGTGATCCGGGAGGTCTAGGGGAGTACTTC.

The rearrangement joins TRBV5-4 to TRBJ2-5; TRBD1 matches at 11 bases. Germline CDR1 is SGHNT and CDR2 is YYREEE (reference sequence). The CDR3 spans 13 residues. Germline trimming cut 4 bases from V and 5 bases from J; bases unmatched to any gene: 1. The CDR3 protein is CASSRDRGETQYF. CDR3 sequence (DNA): TGTGCCAGCAGCCGGGACAGGGGGGAGACCCAGTACTTC.

The DNA for the CDR3 is TGTGCCAGCAGCAAGTCGGCGGGGGAGGATACGCAGTATTTT. As protein: CASSKSAGEDTQYF. V usage is TRBV7-9 and J usage is TRBJ2-3, with TRBD2 matching 7 bases. CDR1 is SEHNR and CDR2 is FQNEAQ in the germline V gene (reference sequence). Trimming removed 5 bases from V and 6 bases from J; junction bases left unmatched: 8. The CDR3 extends over 14 amino acids.

This clone was found once. This chain joins TRBV7-2 and TRBJ2-1, with D possibly being TRBD2 (6 bases). The CDR3 is 16 amino acids. The V and J ends lost 5 bases and 2 bases respectively, with 16 bases between them. Germline assignment: CDR1 SGHTA and CDR2 FQGNSA. CDR3 sequence: CASSRMGLLTYNEQFF. The CDR3, as DNA: TGTGCCAGCAGCCGTATGGGACTCCTCACCTACAATGAGCAGTTCTTC.

V and J are TRBV5-1 and TRBJ2-1, with TRBD1 identical over 8 bases. Germline loops: CDR1 SGHRS, CDR2 YFSETQ. The CDR3 has 15 amino acids. With V trimmed by 1 base and J by 7 bases, 7 bases remained unmatched. CDR3: CASSLSATGVNEQFF. CDR3 nucleotide sequence: TGCGCCAGCAGCTTGTCAGCGACAGGGGTTAATGAGCAGTTCTTC.

The gene calls are TRBV4-1 and TRBJ2-7; 7 positions agree with TRBD2. CDR3 size: 15 residues. J gave up 2 bases and V 3 bases, and 7 bases lay outside the gene matches. Germline values: CDR1 MGHRA, CDR2 YSYEKL. The CDR3 nucleotides read TGCGCCAGCAGCCAGGGCGCGGGAGCAACCTACGAGCAGTACTTC. This gives the protein CASSQGAGATYEQYF.

This clone was seen many times. The V call is TRBV25-1, the J call TRBJ2-6, with D possibly matching TRBD1 (5 bases). V was cut by 2 bases and J by 7 bases, with 9 bases left in between. The CDR3 spans 14 residues. In germline, CDR1 is MGHDK, CDR2 SYGVNS. The CDR3 spells CASSERQPANVLTF. CDR3 nucleotides: TGTGCCAGCAGTGAAAGACAGCCAGCCAACGTCCTGACTTTC.

V and J are TRBV5-6 and TRBJ1-5, with a weak D call TRBD1 (5 bases). This CDR3 region has 12 residues. CDR1 and CDR2 (germline): SGHDT, YYEEEE. The V and J ends lost 0 bases and 7 bases respectively, with 5 bases between them. The CDR3 spells CASSLGTQPQHF. CDR3 nucleotides: TGTGCCAGCAGCTTGGGGACACAGCCCCAGCATTTT.